This T cell receptor beta chain originates from a study of radiotherapy plus CTLA-4 blockade in lung cancer. Produced via immunoSEQ multiplex PCR; TCRdb's table is partial and in-frame only. The table lists some 60,000 clones, 70% to 80% of them singletons. From germline, CDR1 is SGHTA and CDR2 FQGNSA. The CDR3 is made up of 13 amino acids. Trimming took 0 bases from V and 4 from J, leaving 6 bases between them. The chain has TRBV7-2 and TRBJ1-2; D remains unclear. The receptor's source is a human donor with non-small cell lung cancer who had a complete response to radiotherapy plus ipilimumab. The specimen comprised peripheral blood, sampled from a patient treated with radiotherapy plus ipilimumab. CDR3 protein: CASSLAERYGYTF. In DNA form, the CDR3 reads TGTGCCAGCAGCTTAGCGGAGCGCTATGGCTACACCTTC.